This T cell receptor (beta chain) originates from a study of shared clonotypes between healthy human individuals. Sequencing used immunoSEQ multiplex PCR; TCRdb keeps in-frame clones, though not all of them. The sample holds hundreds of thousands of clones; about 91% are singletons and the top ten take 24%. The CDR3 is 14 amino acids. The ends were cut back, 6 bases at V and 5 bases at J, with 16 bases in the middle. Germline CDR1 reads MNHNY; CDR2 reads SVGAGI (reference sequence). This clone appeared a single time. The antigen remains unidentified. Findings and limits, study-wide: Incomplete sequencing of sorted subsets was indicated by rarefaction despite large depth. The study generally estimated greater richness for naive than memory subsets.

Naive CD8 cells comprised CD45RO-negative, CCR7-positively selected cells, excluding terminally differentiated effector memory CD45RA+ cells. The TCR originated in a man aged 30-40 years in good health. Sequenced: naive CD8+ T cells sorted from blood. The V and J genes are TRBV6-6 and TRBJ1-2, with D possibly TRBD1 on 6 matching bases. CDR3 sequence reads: CASSQDSPRYGYTF. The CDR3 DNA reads TGTGCCAGCAGCCAGGACAGCCCTAGGTATGGCTACACCTTC.